These 8 T cell receptor beta chains came from one sample sequenced in a study of T cell repertoires in cytomegalovirus infection. MiXCR, run by TCRdb on the reads, gives a single entry per CDR3 protein. Among hundreds of thousands of distinct CDR3 sequences listed, around 32% were seen once. These receptors lack a known antigen. Material: cultured CD8+ T cells from PBMCs, obtained from culture after CMV antigen stimulation. These TCRs come from a human donor in good health (CMV status not recorded). Some clones in this sample may be carry-over from other donors' samples.

The CDR3 DNA reads TGTGCCACCACCGACCACACAGGGGCCCTCTCCTACGAGCAGTACTTC. Encoded protein: CATTDHTGALSYEQYF. The chain employs TRBV10-3 and TRBJ2-7; TRBD1 agrees at 7 bases. V gave up 10 bases and J gave up 0 bases; unmatched junction bases: 15. Per germline, CDR1 ENHRY and CDR2 SYGVKD. The CDR3 covers 16 residues.

The chain carries TRBV4-1 and TRBJ1-2; D is undetermined. Germline V lookup: CDR1 MGHRA, CDR2 YSYEKL. The CDR3 totals 15 residues. V lost 1 base and J 4 bases, leaving 13 bases between the germline ends. The CDR3 here is CASSQGHGSRYGYTF. The CDR3 coding sequence is TGCGCCAGCAGCCAAGGCCACGGCAGCCGCTATGGCTACACCTTC.

This clonotype turned up a few times. This sequence joins TRBV7-9 and TRBJ1-6; 10 bases agree with TRBD1. Germline CDR1 SEHNR, CDR2 FQNEAQ (reference sequence). The CDR3 consists of 17 residues. V lost 4 bases to trimming and J lost 3 bases; unmatched junction nucleotides: 6. The CDR3 sequence is CASSSQTGGFYNSPLHF. CDR3 in DNA: TGTGCCAGCAGCTCCCAGACAGGGGGCTTCTATAATTCACCCCTCCACTTT.

The chain has TRBV27 and TRBJ2-1; 13 nucleotides align to TRBD2. Germline V gene sequence: CDR1 MNHEY, CDR2 SMNVEV (reference sequence). There are 16 residues in the CDR3. J lost 6 bases, V lost 0 bases, and 2 bases had no gene match. In nucleotides, the CDR3 is TGTGCCAGCAGTTTATCTTGGACTAGCGGGGGCAATGAGCAGTTCTTC. Protein sequence: CASSLSWTSGGNEQFF.

The gene calls are TRBV13 and TRBJ2-1, with 7 nucleotides matching TRBD2. After removal of 8 bases from V and 2 bases from J, the junction contained 3 bases not matched to a gene. The CDR3 has 13 residues. Germline V gene lookup returns CDR1 PRHDT and CDR2 FYEKMQ (reference sequence). The CDR3 loop is CASRDYPYNEQFF. The DNA for the CDR3 is TGTGCCAGCCGGGACTATCCCTACAATGAGCAGTTCTTC. The complete variable domain, with remaining parts taken from reference TRBV13 and TRBJ2-1, reads AAGVIQSPRHLIKEKRETATLKCYPIPRHDTVYWYQQGPGQDPQFLISFYEKMQSDKGSIPDRFSAQQFSDYHSELNMSSLELGDSALYFCASRDYPYNEQFFGPGTRLTVL.

This clonotype was counted a few times. The J gene is TRBJ2-1, the V gene TRBV4-3; 8 positions match TRBD2. The CDR3 loop spans 16 amino acids. Germline V gene sequence: CDR1 LGHNA, CDR2 YSLEER. V dropped 0 bases and J dropped 5; count of bases not matched to a gene: 6. DNA of the CDR3: TGCGCCAGCAGCCAAGAGGAGCGGGGGCCCAACAATGAGCAGTTCTTC. This translates into CASSQEERGPNNEQFF.

The chain is built from TRBV12-3 or TRBV12-4 and TRBJ2-1; D is undetermined. V gave up 7 bases and J gave up 7 bases, with 14 bases separating them. The CDR3 runs to 13 residues. For the CDR3, the DNA is TGTGCCAGCAACAACGGTGGATGGAATGAGCAGTTCTTC. It specifies CASNNGGWNEQFF.

This clonotype was seen more than once but under ten times. CDR3 nucleotide sequence: TGTGCCAGCAGCTTACCGCCAGGGACAAATGAAAAACTGTTTTTT. It encodes CASSLPPGTNEKLFF. The chain couples TRBV7-4 to TRBJ1-4, with D possibly matching TRBD1 (6 bases). This CDR3 spans 15 amino acids. Per germline, CDR1 SGHVT and CDR2 SQSDAQ. Trimming left V 2 bases short and J 5 bases short, with 12 bases between. The full variable domain, completed using reference TRBV7-4 and TRBJ1-4, is GAGVSQSPRYKVAKRGRDVALRCDSISGHVTLYWYRQTLGQGSEVLTYSQSDAQRDKSGRPSGRFSAERPERSVSTLKIQRTEQGDSAVYLCASSLPPGTNEKLFFGSGTQLSVL.